The 3 T cell receptor beta chains presented below share a single source sample, sequenced in a study of blood T cells in healthy people across ages. Then a second PCR, running roughly 7 to 11 cycles, was carried out with a sample-barcoded 5' primer and a J-beta primer mix. TCRdb redid the calling of the 5' RACE reads with MiXCR, one entry per CDR3 protein. The sample has some 760,000 distinct CDR3 sequences, roughly 25% seen once. These data were also filed under a second study, of T cells of mothers and their children.

The sequenced sample was blood. The source of these receptors is a boy between 10 and 17 years old in good health.

This sequence joins TRBV6-5 and TRBJ2-7, with 7 nucleotides matching TRBD1. The CDR3 has 12 residues. After removal of 6 bases from V and 5 bases from J, the junction contained 4 bases not matched to a gene. From germline, CDR1 is MNHEY and CDR2 SVGAGI. CDR3 residues: CASRQGLNEQYF. DNA of the CDR3: TGTGCCAGCAGACAGGGGTTGAACGAGCAGTACTTC.

This clonotype occurred once. This rearrangement joins TRBV11-2 to TRBJ2-5, with D possibly matching TRBD2 (5 bases). The CDR3 sequence is 15 residues long. The germline V gene has CDR1 SGHAT and CDR2 FQNNGV. Trimming pared 1 base from V and 2 bases from J, leaving 11 bases between. CDR3 region: CASSLVGSQQETQYF. The DNA of the CDR3 is TGTGCCAGCAGCTTAGTAGGGAGTCAGCAAGAGACCCAGTACTTC.

This clonotype has just one count. This chain uses TRBV5-5 with TRBJ2-2, with D uncertain. This CDR3 is built from 16 residues. Trimming pared 5 bases from V and 0 bases from J, leaving 14 bases between. CDR1 SGHKS and CDR2 YYEKEE come from the germline V gene (reference sequence). The CDR3 nucleotides are TGTGCCAGCAGAACTTCCGGGCCCACGAACACCGGGGAGCTGTTTTTT. This translates into CASRTSGPTNTGELFF.